This note documents a single TCR beta chain sequence. The antigen is undetermined. MiXCR, applied by TCRdb to the 5' RACE reads, yields one record per CDR3 protein. The sample carries some 1,600,000 distinct CDR3 sequences, around a third recorded once. The V and J ends lost 11 bases and 0 bases, in that order; junction bases with no gene match: 12. CDR1 SNHLY and CDR2 FYNNEI come from the germline V gene. CDR3 length: 15 amino acids. The data derive from a study of identical twins. Study-level results: Conclusions rested on cross-sectional statistics rather than following the same donors. Cord blood beta clonotypes that were abundant carried fewer insertions, and memory repertoires showed no such trend.

Material for sequencing was cord blood. This sequence was found in a newborn girl in good health. The chain employs TRBV2 and TRBJ1-2; 7 bases are shared with TRBD1. This chain's CDR3 is CAGSNGTVPNYGYTF. CDR3 sequence (DNA): TGTGCCGGTTCCAACGGGACAGTCCCTAACTATGGCTACACCTTC.